Each of the 25 T cell receptor beta chains below was sequenced from the same sample in a study of CD8 T cells in Susac syndrome. It was with random hexamers that 0.5 to 1 ug RNA was reverse transcribed. TCRdb fed the immunoSEQ multiplex PCR reads into MiXCR, producing one record per CDR3 protein. Of about 300,000 distinct CDR3 sequences in the sample, 85% were seen once. Sequencing was carried out using CD8+ T cells from PBMCs. The receptors stem from a human donor with multiple sclerosis.

The rearrangement links TRBV20-1 to TRBJ2-4; D ambiguous. This CDR3 is 13 amino acids long. Per the germline V gene, CDR1 is DFQATT and CDR2 is SNEGSKA (reference sequence). V lost 0 bases and J 0 bases, leaving 3 bases between the germline ends. The CDR3 reads CSARERAKNIQYF. DNA for the CDR3: TGCAGTGCTAGAGAGCGAGCCAAAAACATTCAGTACTTC.

V is TRBV20-1 and J is TRBJ2-1; D might be TRBD2 (6 bases). Germline V gene sequence: CDR1 DFQATT, CDR2 SNEGSKA (reference sequence). V lost 1 base to trimming and J lost 8 bases, with 12 bases between them. The CDR3 length is 13 residues. CDR3: CSARVQPGDEQFF. The CDR3 nucleotides are TGCAGTGCTAGAGTACAACCGGGGGATGAGCAGTTCTTC.

V and J are TRBV9 and TRBJ2-5; a possible D gene is TRBD1 (5 bases). CDR3 length equals 18 residues. The germline V and J ends were trimmed by 4 bases and 4 bases, with 26 bases remaining between them. From germline, CDR1 is SGDLS and CDR2 YYNGEE. As DNA, the CDR3 is TGTGCCAGCAGCCCCGAACCCTCCCCCGGACACTCAAGAGAGACCCAGTACTTC. Its protein is CASSPEPSPGHSRETQYF.

The gene calls are TRBV7-9 and TRBJ1-1, with a weak D call TRBD1 (6 bases). Germline CDR1 SEHNR, CDR2 FQNEAQ (reference sequence). The CDR3 spans 15 residues. V was clipped by 4 bases and J by 0 bases, with 12 bases between them. CDR3: CASSSQGWVNTEAFF. CDR3 in DNA: TGTGCCAGCAGCTCACAGGGTTGGGTGAACACTGAAGCTTTCTTT.

The chain has TRBV5-4 and TRBJ2-2; D is perhaps TRBD1 (5 bases). Per germline, CDR1 SGHNT and CDR2 YYREEE (reference sequence). This CDR3 is built from 12 residues. Trimming took 3 bases from V and 7 from J, leaving 7 bases between them. CDR3 amino acids: CASSSRGGELFF. DNA of the CDR3: TGTGCCAGCAGCTCTAGGGGCGGGGAGCTGTTTTTT.

The CDR3 here is CSALGGVSYNEQFF. In DNA form, the CDR3 reads TGCAGTGCCCTTGGCGGAGTCTCCTACAATGAGCAGTTCTTC. This chain connects TRBV20-1 to TRBJ2-1; D unresolved. Trimming removed 6 bases from V and 0 bases from J, with 12 bases in between. Germline V gene data show CDR1 as DFQATT and CDR2 as SNEGSKA (reference sequence). The CDR3 loop spans 14 amino acids.

The V and J genes are TRBV6-2 or TRBV6-3 and TRBJ1-5; D not resolved. V lost 6 bases to trimming and J lost 6 bases, with 12 bases between them. The germline V gene has CDR1 MNHEY and CDR2 SVGEGT. This CDR3 spans 13 amino acids. CDR3 loop: CASRRPARQPQHF. CDR3 coding DNA: TGTGCCAGCAGACGGCCCGCCCGTCAGCCCCAGCATTTT.

This clonotype was recorded once. V and J are TRBV5-6 and TRBJ1-5; D gene ambiguous. The CDR3 has 14 residues. Per the germline V gene, CDR1 is SGHDT and CDR2 is YYEEEE. V was shortened by 1 base and J by 0 bases, with 5 bases between the two germline ends. The CDR3 loop reads CASSLRISNQPQHF. CDR3 DNA: TGTGCCAGCAGCTTGAGGATTAGCAATCAGCCCCAGCATTTT.

J is TRBJ2-7 and V is TRBV20-1, with 10 bases aligning to TRBD2. V gave up 3 bases and J gave up 2 bases; unmatched junction bases: 13. The germline gives CDR1 DFQATT, CDR2 SNEGSKA (reference sequence). This CDR3 is 17 amino acids long. In DNA form, the CDR3 reads TGCAGTGCTAGGGAGGGGGGAACTAGCGGGATTACCTACGAGCAGTACTTC. It is translated as CSAREGGTSGITYEQYF.

This clonotype appeared a single time. The J gene is TRBJ1-1, the V gene TRBV4-3, with 8 bases identical to TRBD1. Germline V gene sequence: CDR1 LGHNA, CDR2 YSLEER. The CDR3 sequence is 15 residues long. Trimming took 1 base from V and 10 from J; bases not matched to a gene: 11. CDR3 DNA: TGCGCCAGCAGCCAAGCGACAGGGGAGGCACTGCTAGCTTTCTTT. Amino acid sequence: CASSQATGEALLAFF.

The chain employs TRBV24-1 and TRBJ2-7, with 9 bases aligning to TRBD2. Germline CDR1 and CDR2: KGHDR and SFDVKD. J gave up 5 bases and V 9 bases, and 7 bases lay outside the gene matches. The CDR3 consists of 13 residues. This chain's CDR3 is CATRAGTSHEQYF. DNA of the CDR3: TGTGCCACCCGCGCCGGGACTAGCCACGAGCAGTACTTC.

The rearrangement joins TRBV20-1 to TRBJ2-3; 8 bases fit TRBD2. Per the germline V gene, CDR1 is DFQATT and CDR2 is SNEGSKA (reference sequence). The junction had 10 bases not matched to a gene; V was cut back by 2 bases and J by 6 bases. The CDR3 runs 15 residues. The CDR3: CSARREGLWPDTQYF. As DNA, the CDR3 is TGCAGTGCTAGACGGGAGGGCCTCTGGCCGGATACGCAGTATTTT.

The V and J genes are TRBV5-6 and TRBJ2-7, with no clear D. Germline V gene sequence: CDR1 SGHDT, CDR2 YYEEEE. The V end was cut by 3 bases, the J end by 7 bases, with 14 bases between. The CDR3 contains 13 residues. This CDR3 reads CASSSSGVGEQYF. As DNA, the CDR3 is TGTGCCAGCAGCTCCTCTGGGGTCGGGGAGCAGTACTTC.

This clonotype was seen once. This chain links TRBV28 with TRBJ1-3; weak D call: TRBD1 (5 bases). V was pared by 5 bases and J by 0 bases, with 11 bases between. This CDR3 is built from 15 residues. Germline V gives CDR1 MDHEN, CDR2 SYDVKM. The CDR3 region is CASSRDRSSGNTIYF. The DNA of the CDR3 is TGTGCCAGCAGTCGGGACCGCAGCTCTGGAAACACCATATATTTT.

The chain is built from TRBV29-1 and TRBJ2-1; D tentatively reads TRBD1 or TRBD2 (5 bases each). Deletions cut 4 bases from V and 7 bases from J, with 20 bases between. CDR3 length: 15 residues. CDR1 and CDR2 from the germline V gene are SQVTM and ANQGSEA. CDR3: CSVVGTDFFGNEQFF. The CDR3, as DNA: TGCAGCGTTGTGGGGACCGACTTCTTTGGGAATGAGCAGTTCTTC.

This chain connects TRBV6-1 to TRBJ1-5, with a tentative D call TRBD1 (6 bases). The germline gives CDR1 MNHNS, CDR2 SASEGT. V was pared by 7 bases and J by 6 bases, with 16 bases between. This CDR3 comprises 14 residues. In nucleotides, the CDR3 is TGTGCCAGCACCCCGTGGGGGGCAGGTCAGCCCCAGCATTTT. Its translation is CASTPWGAGQPQHF.

V usage is TRBV7-2 and J usage is TRBJ2-7; 8 positions agree with TRBD1. V shed 5 bases and J 2 bases; nucleotides not matched to a gene: 5. This CDR3 spans 14 amino acids. CDR1 is SGHTA and CDR2 is FQGNSA in the germline V gene. The CDR3 protein is CASSPWGQAYEQYF. DNA of the CDR3: TGTGCCAGCAGCCCATGGGGACAGGCCTACGAGCAGTACTTC.

The chain uses TRBV19 and TRBJ2-7; possibly TRBD1 or TRBD2 for D (5 bases each). The CDR3 is 14 amino acids. Germline V gene data show CDR1 as LNHDA and CDR2 as SQIVND (reference sequence). The ends were cut back, 3 bases at V and 5 bases at J, with 14 bases in the middle. The CDR3 region is CASSMGTAVNEQYF. CDR3 DNA sequence: TGTGCCAGTAGTATGGGGACCGCCGTCAACGAGCAGTACTTC.

The chain employs TRBV30 and TRBJ2-7, with D tentatively TRBD2 (5 bases). The germline V and J ends were trimmed by 4 bases and 4 bases, with 17 bases remaining between them. The CDR3 has 14 residues. Per germline, CDR1 GTSNPN and CDR2 SVGIG (reference sequence). CDR3 in amino acids: CAWTWHPREYEQYF. The CDR3 region has the DNA TGTGCCTGGACTTGGCACCCAAGGGAGTACGAGCAGTACTTC. The full variable domain, completed using reference TRBV30 and TRBJ2-7, is SQTIHQWPATLVQPVGSPLSLECTVEGTSNPNLYWYRQAAGRGLQLLFYSVGIGQISSEVPQNLSASRPQDRQFILSSKKLLLSDSGFYLCAWTWHPREYEQYFGPGTRLTVT.

The chain carries TRBV11-2 and TRBJ1-4, with D maybe TRBD1 (6 bases). This CDR3 region has 14 residues. The germline V gene has CDR1 SGHAT and CDR2 FQNNGV. V was clipped by 5 bases and J by 8 bases, with 15 bases between them. For the CDR3, the DNA is TGTGCCAGCAGCCAGAGCAGGGGAAGCGAAAAACTGTTTTTT. Translation gives CASSQSRGSEKLFF.

The chain carries TRBV7-9 and TRBJ2-5; 7 bases match TRBD1. Germline V gives CDR1 SEHNR, CDR2 FQNEAQ (reference sequence). The CDR3 has 16 amino acids. With V trimmed by 5 bases and J by 1 base, 10 bases remained unmatched. The CDR3 coding sequence is TGTGCCAGCAGCACCAACCGACAGGGTTGCCAAGAGACCCAGTACTTC. Translating it yields CASSTNRQGCQETQYF.

The chain links TRBV15 to TRBJ1-5; no definite D call. The V and J ends lost 1 base and 5 bases respectively, with 9 bases between them. This CDR3 region has 14 residues. Per germline, CDR1 LNHNV and CDR2 YYDKDF (reference sequence). Written as DNA, the CDR3 is TGTGCCACCAGCAGAGGTCCAAAGGATCAGCCCCAGCATTTT. This encodes CATSRGPKDQPQHF.

This clonotype was counted only a few times. The chain has TRBV28 and TRBJ1-5; D unresolved. CDR1 MDHEN and CDR2 SYDVKM come from the germline V gene. V shed 5 bases and J shed 3 bases, with 11 bases lying between them. This CDR3 is 14 amino acids long. The CDR3 region is CASSVRVSNQPQHF. As DNA, the CDR3 is TGTGCCAGCAGTGTTAGGGTGTCCAATCAGCCCCAGCATTTT.

The V gene is TRBV7-9, the J gene TRBJ1-2; D not certain. With 3 bases removed from V and 4 bases from J, the gap between germline ends came to 15 bases. Germline lookup yields CDR1 SEHNR and CDR2 FQNEAQ (reference sequence). CDR3 length: 15 amino acids. The CDR3 loop reads CASSLATPMAYGYTF. The CDR3 region has the DNA TGTGCCAGCAGCTTGGCGACACCGATGGCCTATGGCTACACCTTC.

The chain combines TRBV6-5 with TRBJ2-5; 7 nucleotides line up with TRBD2. The trim removed 1 base at V and 2 bases at J, leaving 4 bases unmatched. The CDR3 is made up of 15 amino acids. Germline V lookup: CDR1 MNHEY, CDR2 SVGAGI. This CDR3 is CASSYWGRGQETQYF. CDR3 nucleotides: TGTGCCAGCAGTTACTGGGGGAGGGGACAAGAGACCCAGTACTTC.